This T cell receptor beta chain was identified in a study of blood T cell repertoires in COVID-19. The wider study: Sample material is recorded as cDNA or gDNA derived from T cells, B-cell-depleted T cells, or PBMCs.

Clinical histories supplied by participants themselves formed the basis of cohort assignment. All recovered Cohort 3 donors got two negative PCRs, got clearance, or saw symptom resolution. Sequencing was performed with immunoSEQ multiplex PCR; in TCRdb, only in-frame clones are kept and a portion is missing. The sample lists a few hundred thousand clones, under 90% seen once, with 1.5% to 2% in the top ten. Sequencing used PBMCs or T cells enriched from blood (not recorded which). The TCR originated in a man aged 40-50 years who had recovered from COVID-19.

The CDR3 loop is CASRLAGGPSTQYF. CDR3 nucleotide sequence: TGTGCCAGTCGACTAGCGGGAGGGCCGAGTACGCAGTATTTT. The chain joins TRBV19 to TRBJ2-3; 14 nucleotides align to TRBD2. CDR1 and CDR2 (germline): LNHDA, SQIVND (reference sequence). There are 14 residues in the CDR3. V lost 8 bases, J lost 8 bases, and 6 bases stayed unmatched.